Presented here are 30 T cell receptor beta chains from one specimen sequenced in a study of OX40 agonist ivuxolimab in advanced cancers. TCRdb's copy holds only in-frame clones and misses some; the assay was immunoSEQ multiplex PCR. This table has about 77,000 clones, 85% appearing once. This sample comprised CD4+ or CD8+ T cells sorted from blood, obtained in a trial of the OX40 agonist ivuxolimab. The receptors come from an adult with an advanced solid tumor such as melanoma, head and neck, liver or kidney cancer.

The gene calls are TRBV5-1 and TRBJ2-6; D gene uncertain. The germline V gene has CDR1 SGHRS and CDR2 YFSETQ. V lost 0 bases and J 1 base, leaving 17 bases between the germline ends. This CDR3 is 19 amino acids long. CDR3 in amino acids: CASSLAGGSTSSGANVLTF. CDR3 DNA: TGCGCCAGCAGCTTGGCCGGCGGCAGTACTTCTTCTGGGGCCAACGTCCTGACTTTC.

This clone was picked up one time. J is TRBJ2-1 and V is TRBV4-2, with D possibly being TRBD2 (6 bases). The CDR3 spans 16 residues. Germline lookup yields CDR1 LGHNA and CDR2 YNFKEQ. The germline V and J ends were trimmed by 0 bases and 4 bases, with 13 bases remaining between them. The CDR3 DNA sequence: TGTGCCAGCAGCCAAGACGCCGGGACTTCTTACAATGAGCAGTTCTTC. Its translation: CASSQDAGTSYNEQFF.

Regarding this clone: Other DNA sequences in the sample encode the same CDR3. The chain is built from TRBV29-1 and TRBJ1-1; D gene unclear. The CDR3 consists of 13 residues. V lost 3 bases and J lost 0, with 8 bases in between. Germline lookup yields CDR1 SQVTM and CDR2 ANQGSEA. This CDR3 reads CSVESDMNTEAFF. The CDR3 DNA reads TGCAGCGTTGAGAGCGATATGAACACTGAAGCTTTCTTT.

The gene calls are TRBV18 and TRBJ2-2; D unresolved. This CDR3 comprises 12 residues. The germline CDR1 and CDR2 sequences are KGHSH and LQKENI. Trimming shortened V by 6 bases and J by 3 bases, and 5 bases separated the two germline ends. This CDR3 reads CASSPDTGELFF. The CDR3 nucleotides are TGTGCCAGCTCGCCGGACACCGGGGAGCTGTTTTTT.

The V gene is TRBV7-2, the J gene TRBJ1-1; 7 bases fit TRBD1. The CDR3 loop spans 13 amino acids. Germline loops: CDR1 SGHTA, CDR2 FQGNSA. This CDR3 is CADRQGINTEAFF. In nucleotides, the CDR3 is TGTGCGGACAGGCAGGGCATTAACACTGAAGCTTTCTTT.

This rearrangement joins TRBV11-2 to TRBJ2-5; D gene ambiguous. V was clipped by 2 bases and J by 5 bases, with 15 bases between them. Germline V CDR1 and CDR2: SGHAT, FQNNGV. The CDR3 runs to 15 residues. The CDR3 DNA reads TGTGCCAGCAGCTTAAAAGCCCTCACTTGGGAGACCCAGTACTTC. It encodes CASSLKALTWETQYF.

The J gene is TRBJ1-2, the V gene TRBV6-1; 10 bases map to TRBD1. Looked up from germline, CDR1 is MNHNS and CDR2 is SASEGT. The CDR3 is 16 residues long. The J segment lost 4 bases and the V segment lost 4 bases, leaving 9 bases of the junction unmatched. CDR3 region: CASSAPGTGASYGYTF. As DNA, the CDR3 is TGTGCCAGCAGTGCCCCCGGGACAGGGGCTTCCTATGGCTACACCTTC.

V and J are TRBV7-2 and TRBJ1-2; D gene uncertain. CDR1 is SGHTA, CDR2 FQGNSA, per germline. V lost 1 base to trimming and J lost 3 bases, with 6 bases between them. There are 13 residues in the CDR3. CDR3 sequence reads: CASSLDPDYGYTF. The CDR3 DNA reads TGTGCCAGCAGCTTAGATCCTGACTATGGCTACACCTTC. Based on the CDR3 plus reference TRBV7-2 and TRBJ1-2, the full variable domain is GAGVSQSPSNKVTEKGKDVELRCDPISGHTALYWYRQSLGQGLEFLIYFQGNSAPDKSGLPSDRFSAERTGGSVSTLTIQRTQQEDSAVYLCASSLDPDYGYTFGSGTRLTVV.

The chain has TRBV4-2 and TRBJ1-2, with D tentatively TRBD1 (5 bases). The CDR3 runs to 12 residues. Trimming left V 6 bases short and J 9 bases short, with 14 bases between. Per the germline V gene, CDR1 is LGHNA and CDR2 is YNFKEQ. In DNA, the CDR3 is TGTGCCAGCAGTTGGGCCCGGGGGAGCTACACCTTC. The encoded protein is CASSWARGSYTF.

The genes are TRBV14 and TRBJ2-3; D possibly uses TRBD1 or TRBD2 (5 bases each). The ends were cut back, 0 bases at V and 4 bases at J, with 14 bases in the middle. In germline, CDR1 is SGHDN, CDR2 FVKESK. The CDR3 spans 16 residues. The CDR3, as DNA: TGTGCCAGCAGCCAAGAAAGGGGAGTGAGGGCAGATACGCAGTATTTT. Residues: CASSQERGVRADTQYF.

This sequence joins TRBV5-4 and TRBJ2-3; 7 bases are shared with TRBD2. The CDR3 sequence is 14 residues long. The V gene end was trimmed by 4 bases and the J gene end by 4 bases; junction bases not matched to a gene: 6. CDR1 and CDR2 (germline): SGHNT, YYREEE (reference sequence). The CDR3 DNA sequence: TGTGCCAGCAGCCCCGGCGGGGGTTCAGATACGCAGTATTTT. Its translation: CASSPGGGSDTQYF.

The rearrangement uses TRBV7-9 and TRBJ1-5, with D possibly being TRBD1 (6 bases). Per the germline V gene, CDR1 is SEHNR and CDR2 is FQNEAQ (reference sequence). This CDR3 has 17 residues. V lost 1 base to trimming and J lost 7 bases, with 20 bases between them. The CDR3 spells CASSLDDGGGPEQPQHF. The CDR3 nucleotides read TGTGCCAGCAGCTTAGACGACGGAGGGGGGCCGGAACAGCCCCAGCATTTT.

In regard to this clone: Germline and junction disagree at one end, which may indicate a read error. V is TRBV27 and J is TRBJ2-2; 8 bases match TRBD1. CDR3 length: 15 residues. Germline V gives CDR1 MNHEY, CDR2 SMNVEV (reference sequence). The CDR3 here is CASRQDRVGDRGAVF. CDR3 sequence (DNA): TGTGCCAGCAGACAGGACAGGGTGGGAGACCGGGGAGCTGTTTTT.

The CDR3 DNA sequence: TGCAGCGTTGAAGGTCCGCCTGGAAACACCATATATTTT. Protein sequence: CSVEGPPGNTIYF. J is TRBJ1-3 and V is TRBV29-1; no clear D gene. The V and J ends lost 1 base and 2 bases respectively, with 6 bases between them. The CDR3 loop spans 13 amino acids. Germline lookup yields CDR1 SQVTM and CDR2 ANQGSEA.

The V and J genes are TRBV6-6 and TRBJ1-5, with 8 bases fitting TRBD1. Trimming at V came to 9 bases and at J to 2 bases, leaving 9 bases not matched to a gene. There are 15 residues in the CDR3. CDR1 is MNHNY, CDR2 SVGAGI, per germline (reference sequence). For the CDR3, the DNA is TGTGCCAGAAACCGCCGGGGACAGGGCAATCAGCCCCAGCATTTT. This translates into CARNRRGQGNQPQHF.

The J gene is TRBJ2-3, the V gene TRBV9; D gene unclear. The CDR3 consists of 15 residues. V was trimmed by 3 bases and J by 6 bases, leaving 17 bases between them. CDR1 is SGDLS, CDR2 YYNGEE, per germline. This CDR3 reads CASSASNPTADTQYF. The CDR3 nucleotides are TGTGCCAGCAGCGCATCGAACCCGACCGCGGATACGCAGTATTTT. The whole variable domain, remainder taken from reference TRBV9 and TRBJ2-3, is DSGVTQTPKHLITATGQRVTLRCSPRSGDLSVYWYQQSLDQGLQFLIQYYNGEERAKGNILERFSAQQFPDLHSELNLSSLELGDSALYFCASSASNPTADTQYFGPGTRLTVL.

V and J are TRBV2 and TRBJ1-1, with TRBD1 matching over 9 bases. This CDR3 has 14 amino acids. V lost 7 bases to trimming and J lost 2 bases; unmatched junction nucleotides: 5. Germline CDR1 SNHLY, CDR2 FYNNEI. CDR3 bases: TGTGCCAGCAACCCGGACAGGGGTAACACTGAAGCTTTCTTT. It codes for CASNPDRGNTEAFF.

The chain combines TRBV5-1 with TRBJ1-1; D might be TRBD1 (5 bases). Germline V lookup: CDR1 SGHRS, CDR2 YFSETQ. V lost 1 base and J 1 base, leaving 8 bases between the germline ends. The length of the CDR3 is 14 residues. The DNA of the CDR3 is TGCGCCAGCAGCTTGCTGACAGAGAACACTGAAGCTTTCTTT. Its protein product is CASSLLTENTEAFF.

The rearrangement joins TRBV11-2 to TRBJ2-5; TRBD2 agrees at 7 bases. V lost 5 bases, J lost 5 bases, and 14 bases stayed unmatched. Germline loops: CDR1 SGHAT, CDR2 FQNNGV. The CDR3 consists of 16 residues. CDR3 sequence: CASSLGGAGVGETQYF. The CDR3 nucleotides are TGTGCCAGCAGCCTAGGCGGGGCGGGGGTAGGGGAGACCCAGTACTTC. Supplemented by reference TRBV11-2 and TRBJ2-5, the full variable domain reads EAGVAQSPRYKIIEKRQSVAFWCNPISGHATLYWYQQILGQGPKLLIQFQNNGVVDDSQLPKDRFSAERLKGVDSTLKIQPAKLEDSAVYLCASSLGGAGVGETQYFGPGTRLLVL.

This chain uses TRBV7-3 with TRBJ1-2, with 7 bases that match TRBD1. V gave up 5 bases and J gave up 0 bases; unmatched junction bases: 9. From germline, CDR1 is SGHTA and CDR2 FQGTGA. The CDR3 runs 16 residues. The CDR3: CASSASGGEPNYGYTF. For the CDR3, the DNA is TGTGCCAGCAGCGCCTCAGGGGGAGAACCTAACTATGGCTACACCTTC.

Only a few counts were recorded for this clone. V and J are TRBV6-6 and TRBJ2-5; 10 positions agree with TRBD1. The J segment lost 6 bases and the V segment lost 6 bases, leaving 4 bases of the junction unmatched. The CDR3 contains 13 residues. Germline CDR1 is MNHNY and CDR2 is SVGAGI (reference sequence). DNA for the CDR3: TGTGCCAGCAGCCGGACAGGGGGGCAGACCCAGTACTTC. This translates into CASSRTGGQTQYF.

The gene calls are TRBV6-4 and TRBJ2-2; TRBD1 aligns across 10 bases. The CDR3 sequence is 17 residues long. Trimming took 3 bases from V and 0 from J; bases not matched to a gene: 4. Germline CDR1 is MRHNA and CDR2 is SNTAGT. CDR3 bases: TGTGCCAGCAGTGAGGAGGACAGGGGGACGAACACCGGGGAGCTGTTTTTT. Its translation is CASSEEDRGTNTGELFF.

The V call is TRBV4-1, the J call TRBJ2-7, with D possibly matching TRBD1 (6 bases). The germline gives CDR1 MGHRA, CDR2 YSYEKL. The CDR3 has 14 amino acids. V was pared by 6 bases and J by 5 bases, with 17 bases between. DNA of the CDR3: TGCGCCAGCAGTTTTCTAGGACAGCTGGACGAGCAGTACTTC. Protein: CASSFLGQLDEQYF.

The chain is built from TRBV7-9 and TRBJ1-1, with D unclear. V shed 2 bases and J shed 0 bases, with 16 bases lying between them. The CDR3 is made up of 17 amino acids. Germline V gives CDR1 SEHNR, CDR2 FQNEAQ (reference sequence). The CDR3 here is CASSLMAAGEMNTEAFF. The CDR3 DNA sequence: TGTGCCAGCAGCTTAATGGCGGCAGGAGAGATGAACACTGAAGCTTTCTTT.

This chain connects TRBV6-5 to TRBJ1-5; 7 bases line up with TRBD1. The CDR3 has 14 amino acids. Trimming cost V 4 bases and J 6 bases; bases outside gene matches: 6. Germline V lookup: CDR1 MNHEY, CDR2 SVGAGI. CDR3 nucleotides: TGTGCCAGCAGTTCAAGACAGGGCGGTCAGCCCCAGCATTTT. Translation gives CASSSRQGGQPQHF.

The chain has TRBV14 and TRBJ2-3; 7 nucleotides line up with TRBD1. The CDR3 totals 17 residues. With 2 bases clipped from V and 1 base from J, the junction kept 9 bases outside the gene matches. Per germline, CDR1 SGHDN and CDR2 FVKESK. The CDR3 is CASSQLRGRAGTDTQYF. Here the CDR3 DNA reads TGTGCCAGCAGCCAACTTAGGGGGCGCGCGGGCACAGATACGCAGTATTTT.

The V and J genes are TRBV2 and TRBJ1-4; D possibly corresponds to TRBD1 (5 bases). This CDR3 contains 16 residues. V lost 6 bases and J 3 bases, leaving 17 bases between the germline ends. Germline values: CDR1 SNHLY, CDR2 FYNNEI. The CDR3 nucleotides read TGTGCCAGCAGGGGGACGGGCCTGGGAGCTAATGAAAAACTGTTTTTT. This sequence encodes CASRGTGLGANEKLFF.

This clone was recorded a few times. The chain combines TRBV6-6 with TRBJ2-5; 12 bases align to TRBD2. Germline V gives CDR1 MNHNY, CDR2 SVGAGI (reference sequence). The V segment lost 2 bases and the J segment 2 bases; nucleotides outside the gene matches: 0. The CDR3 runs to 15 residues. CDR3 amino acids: CASSYLAGGQETQYF. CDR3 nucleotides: TGTGCCAGCAGTTACCTAGCGGGGGGGCAAGAGACCCAGTACTTC.

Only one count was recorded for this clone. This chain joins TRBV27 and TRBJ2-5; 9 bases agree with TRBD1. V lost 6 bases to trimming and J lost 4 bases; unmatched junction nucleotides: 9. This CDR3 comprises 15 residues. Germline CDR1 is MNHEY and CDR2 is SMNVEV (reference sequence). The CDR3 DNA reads TGTGCCAGCAGACCCGGACAGGGGAGAGCAGAGACCCAGTACTTC. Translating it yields CASRPGQGRAETQYF.

CDR3 nucleotides: TGCAGCCTAAACCAGGGGGATGGCTACACCTTC. It translates to CSLNQGDGYTF. V gene TRBV29-1 combines with J gene TRBJ1-2, with 7 nucleotides matching TRBD1. CDR3 length: 11 amino acids. Losses at the gene ends were 8 bases for V and 6 bases for J; bases not matched to a gene: 6. In germline, CDR1 is SQVTM, CDR2 ANQGSEA.